The 28 T cell receptor beta chains listed next were all sequenced from one sample in a study of cytomegalovirus exposure and HLA in healthy donors. Use of 60 Vbeta and 13 Jbeta primers characterized the PCR. This table comes from immunoSEQ multiplex PCR, and its TCRdb copy is limited to in-frame clones, with some not included. This sample carries 210,000 or so clones, 76% of them seen once, and the ten largest clones take 0.63%. Material for sequencing was PBMCs. The source is a man aged 18 to 29 in good health and CMV-seronegative.

The V gene is TRBV11-2, the J gene TRBJ2-1; D might be TRBD2 (6 bases). The V end lost 1 base, the J end lost 5 bases, and 12 bases lay between the germline ends. Germline V gives CDR1 SGHAT, CDR2 FQNNGV. This CDR3 has 15 residues. The chain's CDR3 is CASSLAGSTDNEQFF. For the CDR3, the DNA is TGTGCCAGCAGCTTAGCCGGGAGCACCGACAATGAGCAGTTCTTC. Using reference TRBV11-2 and TRBJ2-1 for the parts outside the CDR3, the full variable domain is EAGVAQSPRYKIIEKRQSVAFWCNPISGHATLYWYQQILGQGPKLLIQFQNNGVVDDSQLPKDRFSAERLKGVDSTLKIQPAKLEDSAVYLCASSLAGSTDNEQFFGPGTRLTVL.

V gene TRBV11-2 combines with J gene TRBJ2-3; 8 bases line up with TRBD2. The CDR3 consists of 17 residues. V shed 4 bases and J 0 bases; nucleotides not matched to a gene: 9. Germline V lookup: CDR1 SGHAT, CDR2 FQNNGV. For the CDR3, the DNA is TGTGCCAGCAGCTCCCCATGGCTAGCGGGTAGCACAGATACGCAGTATTTT. Translation: CASSSPWLAGSTDTQYF. The full variable domain, in which reference TRBV11-2 and TRBJ2-3 provide the parts outside the CDR3, is EAGVAQSPRYKIIEKRQSVAFWCNPISGHATLYWYQQILGQGPKLLIQFQNNGVVDDSQLPKDRFSAERLKGVDSTLKIQPAKLEDSAVYLCASSSPWLAGSTDTQYFGPGTRLTVL.

CDR3: CASSPGGQPRNQPQHF. In DNA, the CDR3 is TGTGCCAGCAGCCCCGGGGGGCAGCCTAGGAATCAGCCCCAGCATTTT. The chain recombines TRBV14 with TRBJ1-5, with D perhaps TRBD1 (6 bases). Germline V gene data show CDR1 as SGHDN and CDR2 as FVKESK. The CDR3 runs to 16 residues. Trimming stripped 4 bases from V and 4 bases from J, with 17 bases between.

In DNA, the CDR3 is TGTGCCAGCAGCCTCCCCAGCGGGGGGGGTTGGCAAGAGACCCAGTACTTC. Translated: CASSLPSGGGWQETQYF. The rearrangement links TRBV11-1 to TRBJ2-5; 10 bases fit TRBD2. The CDR3 extends over 17 amino acids. Trimming took 5 bases from V and 2 from J; bases not matched to a gene: 11. Germline CDR1 is SGHAT and CDR2 is FQDESV (reference sequence).

The chain uses TRBV18 and TRBJ1-4; 7 nucleotides agree with TRBD1. The V segment lost 6 bases and the J segment 10 bases; nucleotides outside the gene matches: 11. Germline values: CDR1 KGHSH, CDR2 LQKENI. The CDR3 loop spans 14 amino acids. CDR3 DNA: TGTGCCAGCTCCCCGCCGGGACAGTCTGGAAAACTGTTTTTT. It codes for CASSPPGQSGKLFF.

The chain has TRBV11-2 and TRBJ2-5; TRBD2 matches at 7 bases. The junction had 6 bases not matched to a gene; V was cut back by 0 bases and J by 5 bases. The germline V gene encodes CDR1 SGHAT and CDR2 FQNNGV. The CDR3 runs to 15 residues. This CDR3 is CASSLEWRESETQYF. CDR3 sequence (DNA): TGTGCCAGCAGCTTAGAATGGCGGGAGTCCGAGACCCAGTACTTC.

The chain joins TRBV14 to TRBJ1-3; no firm D call. V lost 1 base, J lost 0 bases, and 7 bases lay in between. This CDR3 comprises 15 residues. Per germline, CDR1 SGHDN and CDR2 FVKESK. CDR3 nucleotide sequence: TGTGCCAGCAGCCAAGGCGGGTTCTCTGGAAACACCATATATTTT. Translating it yields CASSQGGFSGNTIYF.

As regards this clone: In the same sample, other DNA sequences code for this CDR3. CDR3 sequence reads: CASSNTDTQYF. CDR3 sequence (DNA): TGTGCCAGCAGCAACACAGATACGCAGTATTTT. The chain has TRBV2 and TRBJ2-3; the D is unclear. Trimming pared 6 bases from V and 2 bases from J, leaving 3 bases between. Germline V gene lookup returns CDR1 SNHLY and CDR2 FYNNEI. The CDR3 runs 11 residues.

The chain links TRBV7-8 to TRBJ2-5; 8 nucleotides match TRBD2. Looked up from germline, CDR1 is SGHVS and CDR2 is FQNEAQ. This CDR3 region has 16 residues. Unmatched junction bases numbered 8, after V lost 0 bases and J lost 5 bases. In DNA, the CDR3 is TGTGCCAGCAGCTTAGCGCCGGGGACTAGTCTGGAGACCCAGTACTTC. This translates into CASSLAPGTSLETQYF.

The genes are TRBV6-1 and TRBJ2-5, with a possible D match to TRBD1 (6 bases). V was clipped by 1 base and J by 3 bases, with 12 bases between them. The germline CDR1 and CDR2 sequences are MNHNS and SASEGT. The CDR3 totals 15 residues. CDR3 sequence reads: CASSEGGGAEETQYF. The CDR3 nucleotides read TGTGCCAGCAGTGAAGGAGGGGGTGCGGAAGAGACCCAGTACTTC.

This chain connects TRBV5-4 to TRBJ2-7; a weak D match, TRBD1 (6 bases). Deletions cut 4 bases from V and 5 bases from J, with 22 bases between. Per germline, CDR1 SGHNT and CDR2 YYREEE (reference sequence). The CDR3 length is 16 residues. The CDR3 DNA is TGTGCCAGCAGCCCCAACCCCGGACAGCTCTTCGACGAGCAGTACTTC. Translating it yields CASSPNPGQLFDEQYF.

Details on this clone: One end of the junction fails to match germline, which may point to a read error. This CDR3 is also generated by other DNA sequences in the sample. J is TRBJ1-4 and V is TRBV5-1; D uncertain. This CDR3 has 15 amino acids. CDR1 and CDR2 from the germline V gene are SGHRS and YFSETQ. The chain's CDR3 is CASSPMAGANEKLFF. CDR3 nucleotide sequence: TGCGCCAGCAGCCCCATGGCAGGTGCGAATGAAAAACTGTTCTTT.

Only a few counts were recorded for this clone. At one end the junction does not follow the germline gene, possibly because of a read error. The chain's CDR3 is CSSSLVPFAGEAFF. Here the CDR3 DNA reads TGTTCCAGCAGCTTAGTCCCCTTCGCAGGTGAAGCTTTCTTT. V and J are TRBV7-9 and TRBJ1-1; no clear D gene. This CDR3 is 14 amino acids long. Germline loops: CDR1 SEHNR, CDR2 FQNEAQ (reference sequence).

The rearrangement uses TRBV18 and TRBJ1-2; possible D gene TRBD1, 5 bases. Between the trimmed V and J ends, which lost 3 bases and 5 bases, there was a span of 10 bases. This CDR3 has 13 residues. Germline lookup yields CDR1 KGHSH and CDR2 LQKENI. The CDR3 nucleotides read TGTGCCAGCTCACCGGGGCCAGAGTATGGCTACACCTTC. Translated, it gives CASSPGPEYGYTF.

The rearrangement uses TRBV30 and TRBJ2-7, with 9 bases lining up with TRBD1. The CDR3 sequence is 15 residues long. The V and J ends lost 1 base and 4 bases, in that order; junction bases with no gene match: 8. Germline CDR1 is GTSNPN and CDR2 is SVGIG (reference sequence). The CDR3 coding sequence is TGTGCCTGGAGTGGGGCGGGACAGGGCTTTTACGAGCAGTACTTC. Translated, it gives CAWSGAGQGFYEQYF.

The rearrangement links TRBV18 to TRBJ2-7; no clear D gene. The CDR3 is made up of 12 amino acids. V was pared by 2 bases and J by 5 bases, with 7 bases between. Germline V gene sequence: CDR1 KGHSH, CDR2 LQKENI. For the CDR3, the DNA is TGTGCCAGCTCACCAAGCATAAACGAGCAGTACTTC. This gives the protein CASSPSINEQYF. Full variable domain (missing parts from reference TRBV18 and TRBJ2-7): NAGVMQNPRHLVRRRGQEARLRCSPMKGHSHVYWYRQLPEEGLKFMVYLQKENIIDESGMPKERFSAEFPKEGPSILRIQQVVRGDSAAYFCASSPSINEQYFGPGTRLTVT.

The chain has TRBV5-5 and TRBJ2-3; D not certain. The CDR3 consists of 15 residues. CDR1 and CDR2 (germline): SGHKS, YYEKEE (reference sequence). Trimming stripped 0 bases from V and 0 bases from J, with 8 bases between. CDR3 sequence: CASSLGYPSTDTQYF. The CDR3 DNA sequence: TGTGCCAGCAGCTTGGGCTACCCTAGCACAGATACGCAGTATTTT.

The chain links TRBV28 to TRBJ1-1; 9 bases line up with TRBD1. Germline V gene data show CDR1 as MDHEN and CDR2 as SYDVKM. The CDR3 runs to 15 residues. Germline trimming cut 4 bases from V and 6 bases from J; bases unmatched to any gene: 9. The CDR3 DNA sequence: TGTGCCAGCAGTTCCTCGGGACAGGGTCGCGCTGAAGCTTTCTTT. Translating gives CASSSSGQGRAEAFF.

The chain has TRBV5-1 and TRBJ2-5, with 11 bases aligning to TRBD1. The CDR3 length is 14 residues. Unmatched junction bases numbered 0, after V lost 0 bases and J lost 5 bases. Germline CDR1 and CDR2: SGHRS and YFSETQ. In DNA, the CDR3 is TGCGCCAGCAGCTTGGGGGACAGGGGGGAGACCCAGTACTTC. It codes for CASSLGDRGETQYF.

CDR3 nucleotide sequence: TGTGCCAGCAGCTTAGGTTCGGGTTCCTACGAGCAGTACTTC. As protein: CASSLGSGSYEQYF. The V gene is TRBV11-2, the J gene TRBJ2-7; no definite D call. The CDR3 runs 14 residues. Trimming removed 1 base at V and 1 base at J, with 8 bases between. Per germline, CDR1 SGHAT and CDR2 FQNNGV.

The rearrangement links TRBV23-1 to TRBJ2-5, with 7 bases matching TRBD2. Being an ORF, TRBV23-1 has a function that is uncertain. V was clipped by 7 bases and J by 7 bases; unmatched bases: 6. This CDR3 is built from 12 residues. The CDR3 DNA is TGCGCCAGCATCGGGAGGCTGGGGACCCAGTACTTC. Protein product: CASIGRLGTQYF.

This sequence joins TRBV5-6 and TRBJ1-2, with 8 bases lining up with TRBD1. Germline loops: CDR1 SGHDT, CDR2 YYEEEE. V shed 2 bases, J shed 4 bases, and the junction held 7 bases outside the gene matches. The CDR3 totals 15 residues. Written as DNA, the CDR3 is TGTGCCAGCAGCTTTGGACAGGGTCGAGTCTATGGCTACACCTTC. Translated, it gives CASSFGQGRVYGYTF.

The chain uses TRBV5-1 and TRBJ2-3, with a weak D call TRBD2 (7 bases). CDR1 is SGHRS and CDR2 is YFSETQ in the germline V gene. Trimming removed 2 bases at V and 0 bases at J, with 28 bases between. CDR3 size: 21 residues. CDR3 protein: CASSLLATGQGLPPSTDTQYF. CDR3 nucleotide sequence: TGCGCCAGCAGCTTACTAGCGACCGGTCAGGGGCTCCCCCCTAGCACAGATACGCAGTATTTT.

The chain is built from TRBV5-6 and TRBJ2-7, with 11 bases fitting TRBD1. This CDR3 has 12 amino acids. CDR1 and CDR2 from the germline V gene are SGHDT and YYEEEE. V was pared by 7 bases and J by 5 bases, with 2 bases of the junction left unmatched. The CDR3 protein is CASGQGAHEQYF. The CDR3 DNA sequence: TGTGCCAGCGGACAGGGGGCACACGAGCAGTACTTC.

The J gene is TRBJ2-7, the V gene TRBV28, with no clear D. Germline V CDR1 and CDR2: MDHEN, SYDVKM. Trimming took 2 bases from V and 2 from J, leaving 25 bases between them. The length of the CDR3 is 19 residues. The CDR3 here is CASSLPAAQIRLDTYEQYF. Written as DNA, the CDR3 is TGTGCCAGCAGTTTACCCGCAGCCCAAATAAGGTTAGACACCTACGAGCAGTACTTC. Based on the CDR3 plus reference TRBV28 and TRBJ2-7, the full variable domain is DVKVTQSSRYLVKRTGEKVFLECVQDMDHENMFWYRQDPGLGLRLIYFSYDVKMKEKGDIPEGYSVSREKKERFSLILESASTNQTSMYLCASSLPAAQIRLDTYEQYFGPGTRLTVT.

In its sample, this clone was seen once. This chain uses TRBV6-1 with TRBJ1-2; D remains unclear. The V gene lost 6 bases and the J gene lost 2 bases, with 10 bases spanning the gap. The V gene's germline CDR1 is MNHNS and CDR2 SASEGT. CDR3 length: 13 residues. The CDR3 protein is CASSSRENYGYTF. The CDR3 DNA reads as TGTGCCAGCAGCTCTCGGGAAAACTATGGCTACACCTTC.

As regards this clone: A read error may account for a junction end that differs from germline. The chain has TRBV7-9 and TRBJ1-5; D is perhaps TRBD1 (5 bases). The CDR3 runs to 13 residues. The germline gives CDR1 SEHNR, CDR2 FQNEAQ (reference sequence). As DNA, the CDR3 is TGTTCCAGCAGCTGGGGGGGTTACCAGCCCCAGCATTTT. Protein sequence: CSSSWGGYQPQHF. The full variable domain, its missing parts supplied by reference TRBV7-9 and TRBJ1-5, is DTGVSQNPRHKITKRGQNVTFRCDPISEHNRLYWYRQTLGQGPEFLTYFQNEAQLEKSRLLSDRFSAERPKGSFSTLEIQRTEQGDSAMYLCSSSWGGYQPQHFGDGTRLSIL.

V is TRBV5-4 and J is TRBJ2-4, with D perhaps TRBD2 (6 bases). The germline CDR1 and CDR2 sequences are SGHNT and YYREEE (reference sequence). Trimming took off 4 bases at V and 5 bases at J, with 10 bases between the two ends. The CDR3 is made up of 13 amino acids. CDR3 bases: TGTGCCAGCAGCACTAGCTCGGAAAACATTCAGTACTTC. Protein sequence: CASSTSSENIQYF.